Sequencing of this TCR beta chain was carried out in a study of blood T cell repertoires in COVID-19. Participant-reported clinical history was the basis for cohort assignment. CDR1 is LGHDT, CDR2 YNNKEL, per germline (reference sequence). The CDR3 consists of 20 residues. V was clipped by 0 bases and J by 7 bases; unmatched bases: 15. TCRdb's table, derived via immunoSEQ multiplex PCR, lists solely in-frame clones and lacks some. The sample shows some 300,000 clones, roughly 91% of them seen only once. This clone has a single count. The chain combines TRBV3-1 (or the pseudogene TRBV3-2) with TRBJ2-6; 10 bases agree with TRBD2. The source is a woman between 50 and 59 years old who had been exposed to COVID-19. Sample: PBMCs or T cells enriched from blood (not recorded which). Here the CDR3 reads CASSQESRVLAGLNANVLTF. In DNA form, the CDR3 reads TGTGCCAGCAGCCAAGAAAGCCGGGTACTAGCGGGGTTAAATGCCAACGTCCTGACTTTC.